The 13 T cell receptor beta chains reported below all come from one sample, sequenced in a study of T cell responses to AZD1222 COVID-19 vaccine. Data came from immunoSEQ multiplex PCR; TCRdb stores just in-frame clones and leaves some out. The sample has tens of thousands of clones, around 90% seen once; the top ten hold about 5.7%. Sequenced here: peripheral blood, sampled on day 0 of AZD1222 vaccination. Receptor source: an adult in good health.

The chain employs TRBV7-8 and TRBJ2-7; D unclear. This CDR3 has 16 amino acids. The V end was cut by 6 bases, the J end by 0 bases, with 18 bases between. Germline V gives CDR1 SGHVS, CDR2 FQNEAQ. CDR3 coding DNA: TGTGCCAGCAGTGCTATGATTGTACGGCCCTCCTACGAGCAGTACTTC. Translated, it gives CASSAMIVRPSYEQYF.

The gene calls are TRBV7-8 and TRBJ2-2; D perhaps matches TRBD1 (6 bases). CDR3 length: 16 amino acids. Germline CDR1 reads SGHVS; CDR2 reads FQNEAQ. V was pared by 5 bases and J by 4 bases, with 17 bases between. CDR3 DNA: TGTGCCAGCAGCAACCTCCAGGGGATCCTCACCGGGGAGCTGTTTTTT. It encodes CASSNLQGILTGELFF.

V is TRBV20-1 and J is TRBJ1-4; D remains unclear. CDR1 is DFQATT, CDR2 SNEGSKA, per germline (reference sequence). V was pared by 6 bases and J by 8 bases, with 10 bases between. The CDR3 loop spans 11 amino acids. Written as DNA, the CDR3 is TGCAGTGCCCCGCTGAGGGAAAAACTGTTTTTT. Translated, it gives CSAPLREKLFF.

The chain uses TRBV10-3 and TRBJ1-1; D is undetermined. Trimming stripped 10 bases from V and 2 bases from J, with 14 bases between. The CDR3 loop spans 13 amino acids. The germline gives CDR1 ENHRY, CDR2 SYGVKD. CDR3: CATRQEINTEAFF. In nucleotides, the CDR3 is TGTGCCACCCGACAAGAGATAAACACTGAAGCTTTCTTT.

This clone appeared a single time. This chain links TRBV19 with TRBJ1-5; D unclear. Looked up from germline, CDR1 is LNHDA and CDR2 is SQIVND (reference sequence). V lost 3 bases, J lost 0 bases, and 12 bases lay in between. This CDR3 contains 16 residues. DNA of the CDR3: TGTGCCAGTAGTATCCCCTACCAATATAGCAATCAGCCCCAGCATTTT. It translates to CASSIPYQYSNQPQHF.

The J gene is TRBJ2-7, the V gene TRBV5-4, with D unclear. V was shortened by 4 bases and J by 0 bases, with 11 bases between the two germline ends. The CDR3 consists of 14 residues. In germline, CDR1 is SGHNT, CDR2 YYREEE (reference sequence). The chain's CDR3 is CASSQELSSYEQYF. The CDR3 DNA follows: TGTGCCAGCAGCCAAGAACTAAGCTCCTACGAGCAGTACTTC. The full variable domain, in which reference TRBV5-4 and TRBJ2-7 provide the parts outside the CDR3, is ETGVTQSPTHLIKTRGQQVTLRCSSQSGHNTVSWYQQALGQGPQFIFQYYREEENGRGNFPPRFSGLQFPNYSSELNVNALELDDSALYLCASSQELSSYEQYFGPGTRLTVT.

This clone was picked up one time. The chain links TRBV5-4 to TRBJ2-3, with D unclear. V lost 1 base and J lost 4, with 13 bases in between. The CDR3 runs 15 residues. Germline V gene data show CDR1 as SGHNT and CDR2 as YYREEE (reference sequence). The CDR3 nucleotides read TGTGCCAGCAGCTTGAGGTCCAGGATCCCAGATACGCAGTATTTT. It yields the protein CASSLRSRIPDTQYF.

The V call is TRBV28, the J call TRBJ2-3, with D maybe TRBD2 (6 bases). Germline lookup yields CDR1 MDHEN and CDR2 SYDVKM. V was trimmed by 6 bases and J by 2 bases, leaving 12 bases between them. The CDR3 has 14 residues. The CDR3 here is CASSSGLNTDTQYF. CDR3 bases: TGTGCCAGCAGCTCGGGACTCAACACAGATACGCAGTATTTT.

This clone was seen a handful of times. The CDR3 is CASSAPGQYYEQYF. The DNA of the CDR3 is TGTGCCAGCAGCGCGCCGGGACAGTACTACGAGCAGTACTTC. This chain uses TRBV11-2 with TRBJ2-7, with TRBD1 matching 7 bases. The junction had 7 bases not matched to a gene; V was cut back by 5 bases and J by 3 bases. The V gene's germline CDR1 is SGHAT and CDR2 FQNNGV. The CDR3 loop spans 14 amino acids.

This sequence joins TRBV30 and TRBJ1-4; D gene uncertain. The CDR3 covers 13 residues. The V gene's germline CDR1 is GTSNPN and CDR2 SVGIG (reference sequence). V dropped 0 bases and J dropped 8 bases, with 10 bases sitting between them. In DNA, the CDR3 is TGTGCCTGGAGTGTACGACTGCGGGAAAAACTGTTTTTT. Protein sequence: CAWSVRLREKLFF.

In DNA, the CDR3 is TGCGCCAGCAGTGAGTCAGCGACACAAGCTTTCTTT. Translating it yields CASSESATQAFF. This rearrangement joins TRBV10-2 to TRBJ1-1; D not resolved. The CDR3 runs 12 residues. CDR1 is WSHSY, CDR2 SAAADI, per germline. V was clipped by 0 bases and J by 9 bases, with 8 bases between them.

The V call is TRBV5-6, the J call TRBJ2-2; D call uncertain. V lost 5 bases and J 4 bases, leaving 21 bases between the germline ends. Germline V gene sequence: CDR1 SGHDT, CDR2 YYEEEE. The CDR3 has 17 residues. CDR3 DNA sequence: TGTGCCAGCAGTCTTCGGTCGTGGAATCGTGCCACCGGGGAGCTGTTTTTT. As protein: CASSLRSWNRATGELFF.

The DNA for the CDR3 is TGTGCCAGCAGCCAATTGGGAAGTTATCAGCCCCAGCATTTT. Protein: CASSQLGSYQPQHF. This chain joins TRBV4-2 and TRBJ1-5, with D unresolved. The CDR3 contains 14 residues. Germline V CDR1 and CDR2: LGHNA, YNFKEQ. Trimming took 2 bases from V and 5 from J, leaving 10 bases between them.